Presented here are 30 T cell receptor beta chains from one specimen sequenced in a study of shared clonotypes between healthy human individuals. The assay was immunoSEQ multiplex PCR, and TCRdb's table has in-frame clones only and misses some. The sample holds 2 million to 2.5 million clones, about nine tenths seen once. The sequenced sample was naive CD4+ T cells from PBMCs. Subset in this sample: CD45RA+ positively selected. The receptors were gathered from a man between 18 and 35 years old in good health. Some clones in this sample may be carry-over from other donors' samples.

Only one count was recorded for this clone. Other DNA sequences from this sample encode an identical CDR3 as well. This chain connects TRBV18 to TRBJ2-1; the D gene is possibly TRBD2 (6 bases). The germline V and J ends were trimmed by 3 bases and 10 bases, with 13 bases remaining between them. Per germline, CDR1 KGHSH and CDR2 LQKENI. The CDR3 consists of 13 residues. The CDR3 spells CASSPTLANEQFF. The CDR3 DNA reads as TGTGCCAGCTCACCTACCCTAGCGAACGAGCAGTTCTTC.

The chain links TRBV11-2 to TRBJ2-2; unclear D gene. The germline CDR1 and CDR2 sequences are SGHAT and FQNNGV. V lost 0 bases and J 0 bases, leaving 14 bases between the germline ends. The CDR3 totals 18 residues. The CDR3 spells CASSLDRRAASNTGELFF. The DNA of the CDR3 is TGTGCCAGCAGCTTAGATCGGAGAGCAGCCTCGAACACCGGGGAGCTGTTTTTT.

V usage is TRBV19 and J usage is TRBJ2-6; D ambiguous. V dropped 5 bases and J dropped 0 bases, with 8 bases sitting between them. Germline V gene data show CDR1 as LNHDA and CDR2 as SQIVND (reference sequence). The CDR3 length is 15 residues. In DNA, the CDR3 is TGTGCCAGTAGTGCCGTGGCCTCTGGGGCCAACGTCCTGACTTTC. Encoded protein: CASSAVASGANVLTF.

Points on this clone: Other DNA sequences in this specimen translate into the identical CDR3. Here the CDR3 DNA reads TGCGCCAGCAGCTTCGGGACAGGGGGGAATGAGCAGTTCTTC. It codes for CASSFGTGGNEQFF. This chain joins TRBV5-1 and TRBJ2-1, with TRBD1 identical over 11 bases. CDR3 size: 14 residues. Germline V gene sequence: CDR1 SGHRS, CDR2 YFSETQ. J lost 7 bases, V lost 2 bases, and 2 bases had no gene match. Looking up the rest from reference TRBV5-1 and TRBJ2-1 gives the full variable domain: KAGVTQTPRYLIKTRGQQVTLSCSPISGHRSVSWYQQTPGQGLQFLFEYFSETQRNKGNFPGRFSGRQFSNSRSEMNVSTLELGDSALYLCASSFGTGGNEQFFGPGTRLTVL.

The genes are TRBV5-8 and TRBJ1-1; 7 nucleotides agree with TRBD1. Unmatched junction bases numbered 7, after V lost 1 base and J lost 1 base. The CDR3 sequence is 16 residues long. Germline CDR1 and CDR2: SGHTS and YDEGEE. In nucleotides, the CDR3 is TGTGCCAGCAGCTTGCTGGGACAGAAATCGAACACTGAAGCTTTCTTT. Residues: CASSLLGQKSNTEAFF.

This chain links TRBV30 with TRBJ2-5, with D perhaps TRBD2 (5 bases). V dropped 5 bases and J dropped 5 bases, with 18 bases sitting between them. There are 14 residues in the CDR3. Looked up from germline, CDR1 is GTSNPN and CDR2 is SVGIG (reference sequence). CDR3 nucleotide sequence: TGTGCCTGGGACTCCAATGGGAGAGGGGAGACCCAGTACTTC. Translating it yields CAWDSNGRGETQYF.

The genes are TRBV5-8 and TRBJ2-7; D possibly uses TRBD1 or TRBD2 (5 bases each). Germline lookup yields CDR1 SGHTS and CDR2 YDEGEE. The CDR3 sequence is 16 residues long. Trimming pared 6 bases from V and 3 bases from J, leaving 22 bases between. CDR3 sequence (DNA): TGTGCCAGCATCCAGTCTCAGGGCTTCGGGAACTACGAGCAGTACTTC. This gives the protein CASIQSQGFGNYEQYF.

Of note for this clone: Other DNA sequences from this sample encode an identical CDR3 as well. The chain combines TRBV20-1 with TRBJ1-2, with D unresolved. Trimming pared 1 base from V and 7 bases from J, leaving 1 base between. The CDR3 runs to 9 residues. Germline V gene sequence: CDR1 DFQATT, CDR2 SNEGSKA (reference sequence). The CDR3 spells CSARVGYTF. CDR3 nucleotides: TGCAGTGCTAGAGTTGGCTACACCTTC.

A note on this clone: This specimen includes other DNA sequences encoding the same CDR3. J is TRBJ1-1 and V is TRBV9, with 9 positions matching TRBD1. CDR3 size: 14 residues. Germline values: CDR1 SGDLS, CDR2 YYNGEE. J gave up 1 base and V 4 bases, and 2 bases lay outside the gene matches. CDR3 protein: CASSRTGANTEAFF. Written as DNA, the CDR3 is TGTGCCAGCAGCCGGACAGGGGCGAACACTGAAGCTTTCTTT.

Details on this clone: Within the sample, other DNA sequences also encode this same CDR3. The chain uses TRBV7-3 and TRBJ1-1, with D uncertain. Germline values: CDR1 SGHTA, CDR2 FQGTGA. V lost 4 bases to trimming and J lost 2 bases, with 8 bases between them. CDR3 length: 13 residues. The CDR3 nucleotides are TGTGCCAGCAGCTCCAGCCCTAACACTGAAGCTTTCTTT. It codes for CASSSSPNTEAFF.

The chain has TRBV5-1 and TRBJ2-5, with 7 bases matching TRBD1. V lost 4 bases, J lost 5 bases, and 14 bases stayed unmatched. The CDR3 contains 16 residues. CDR1 and CDR2 (germline): SGHRS, YFSETQ. CDR3 sequence: CASSVLRQGAGETQYF. In DNA form, the CDR3 reads TGCGCCAGCAGCGTTTTACGACAGGGCGCGGGTGAGACCCAGTACTTC.

V and J are TRBV2 and TRBJ1-1; 7 nucleotides align to TRBD1. The germline gives CDR1 SNHLY, CDR2 FYNNEI. The CDR3 is made up of 17 amino acids. With 8 bases clipped from V and 4 bases from J, the junction kept 19 bases outside the gene matches. CDR3 sequence (DNA): TGTGCCAGCGCGAGGGGGACAGTACCCTTAATCATCACTGAAGCTTTCTTT. This gives the protein CASARGTVPLIITEAFF.

To note about this clone: The same CDR3 arises from other DNA sequences in this sample as well. The rearrangement joins TRBV28 to TRBJ1-3; D uncertain. This CDR3 is built from 15 residues. The V gene lost 1 base and the J gene lost 0 bases, with 7 bases spanning the gap. CDR1 MDHEN and CDR2 SYDVKM come from the germline V gene. CDR3 residues: CASSLSGDSGNTIYF. The CDR3 coding sequence is TGTGCCAGCAGTTTATCCGGCGACTCTGGAAACACCATATATTTT.

The chain joins TRBV6-6 to TRBJ2-7, with TRBD2 matching 8 bases. This CDR3 is 13 amino acids long. Germline V gene sequence: CDR1 MNHNY, CDR2 SVGAGI (reference sequence). The V gene end was trimmed by 7 bases and the J gene end by 7 bases; junction bases not matched to a gene: 9. DNA for the CDR3: TGTGCCAGCATAGGGCGGGGGGCCCGGGAGCAGTACTTC. It codes for CASIGRGAREQYF.

As for this clone: Different DNA sequences within this sample yield the same CDR3. V and J are TRBV5-1 and TRBJ1-2; TRBD1 is a possible D gene (5 bases). Germline V gene data show CDR1 as SGHRS and CDR2 as YFSETQ. This CDR3 is built from 14 residues. Trimming took 3 bases from V and 2 from J, leaving 11 bases between them. CDR3: CASSSQGGNYGYTF. The CDR3 DNA is TGCGCCAGCAGCTCGCAGGGCGGGAACTATGGCTACACCTTC.

The gene calls are TRBV5-1 and TRBJ1-5; perhaps TRBD1 as D (6 bases). Per germline, CDR1 SGHRS and CDR2 YFSETQ. The V end was cut by 4 bases, the J end by 2 bases, with 16 bases between. The CDR3 is 16 amino acids. The CDR3 reads CASSPAPGVGNQPQHF. The CDR3 nucleotides are TGCGCCAGCAGCCCAGCCCCAGGGGTGGGCAATCAGCCCCAGCATTTT.

The V call is TRBV27, the J call TRBJ2-1, with 7 bases fitting TRBD2. J gave up 8 bases and V 5 bases, and 9 bases lay outside the gene matches. The CDR3 contains 14 residues. CDR1 MNHEY and CDR2 SMNVEV come from the germline V gene (reference sequence). CDR3 sequence reads: CASSRKAGFDEQFF. The CDR3 coding sequence is TGTGCCAGCAGTCGAAAAGCGGGATTCGATGAGCAGTTCTTC.

In DNA, the CDR3 is TGCGCCAGCAGCTTGGCGGGACAGCCAAACACCGGGGAGCTGTTTTTT. It specifies CASSLAGQPNTGELFF. V gene TRBV5-1 combines with J gene TRBJ2-2; 7 bases line up with TRBD1. The CDR3 extends over 16 amino acids. Germline CDR1 SGHRS, CDR2 YFSETQ. The ends lost 0 bases at V and 2 bases at J; junction bases unmatched: 4.

CDR3 residues: CASSLSTAGNNEQYF. In nucleotides, the CDR3 is TGTGCCAGCAGTTTGTCCACGGCAGGGAACAACGAGCAGTACTTC. The chain employs TRBV28 and TRBJ2-7; D perhaps matches TRBD1 (5 bases). Trimming pared 3 bases from V and 5 bases from J, leaving 17 bases between. In germline, CDR1 is MDHEN, CDR2 SYDVKM. This CDR3 has 15 amino acids.

This clone was observed a single time. The chain links TRBV4-1 to TRBJ2-3, with D perhaps matching TRBD2 (6 bases). Trimming removed 4 bases at V and 0 bases at J, with 14 bases between. The length of the CDR3 is 16 residues. Germline values: CDR1 MGHRA, CDR2 YSYEKL. The CDR3 DNA follows: TGCGCCAGCAGCCCCGGTAGCGGCACTAGCACAGATACGCAGTATTTT. This sequence encodes CASSPGSGTSTDTQYF.

The chain joins TRBV5-4 to TRBJ2-1; 9 bases fit TRBD2. Germline V lookup: CDR1 SGHNT, CDR2 YYREEE (reference sequence). The CDR3 has 16 amino acids. V was clipped by 4 bases and J by 2 bases; unmatched bases: 7. The CDR3 spells CASSAGLATTYNEQFF. The CDR3 nucleotides read TGTGCCAGCAGCGCAGGACTAGCGACGACCTACAATGAGCAGTTCTTC.

J is TRBJ2-7 and V is TRBV28; a possible D gene is TRBD1 (5 bases). Trimming removed 8 bases at V and 2 bases at J, with 13 bases between. Germline V gene lookup returns CDR1 MDHEN and CDR2 SYDVKM. This CDR3 is 13 amino acids long. As DNA, the CDR3 is TGTGCCAGCTGGGGCCACTACACCTACGAGCAGTACTTC. Amino acid sequence: CASWGHYTYEQYF.

V gene TRBV27 combines with J gene TRBJ2-7; maybe TRBD1 (5 bases). Germline V CDR1 and CDR2: MNHEY, SMNVEV (reference sequence). Deletions cut 2 bases from V and 0 bases from J, with 8 bases between. This CDR3 spans 14 amino acids. The CDR3, as DNA: TGTGCCAGCAGTTTAGTGGGGCTCTCCTACGAGCAGTACTTC. Translation gives CASSLVGLSYEQYF.

This sequence joins TRBV5-1 and TRBJ2-1; TRBD2 agrees at 12 bases. V lost 4 bases, J lost 8 bases, and 7 bases stayed unmatched. The germline V gene has CDR1 SGHRS and CDR2 YFSETQ. The CDR3 totals 15 residues. In DNA form, the CDR3 reads TGCGCCAGCAGCCCGACTAGCGGGAGCCCCCATGAGCAGTTCTTC. It is translated as CASSPTSGSPHEQFF.

This chain uses TRBV18 with TRBJ2-1, with 7 bases that match TRBD2. Germline loops: CDR1 KGHSH, CDR2 LQKENI. V trimming: 6 bases; J trimming: 0 bases; junction bases outside the gene matches: 5. The CDR3 consists of 15 residues. The CDR3 DNA sequence: TGTGCCAGCTCTGTCGGGACTACCTCCTACAATGAGCAGTTCTTC. It encodes CASSVGTTSYNEQFF.

The table lists this clone with a count of one. The rearrangement joins TRBV28 to TRBJ2-1; D is possibly TRBD1 (6 bases). The CDR3 is 15 amino acids. Trimming removed 5 bases at V and 3 bases at J, with 14 bases between. The germline gives CDR1 MDHEN, CDR2 SYDVKM. The CDR3, as DNA: TGTGCCAGCAGTGGCGGACAGAAATTCTACAATGAGCAGTTCTTC. Translating it yields CASSGGQKFYNEQFF.

The chain carries TRBV7-6 and TRBJ2-7, with D perhaps matching TRBD2 (6 bases). V was cut by 2 bases and J by 1 base, with 21 bases left in between. The CDR3 length is 18 residues. Germline V CDR1 and CDR2: SGHVS, FNYEAQ. Here the CDR3 reads CASSLLPGRGTESYEQYF. The CDR3 DNA reads as TGTGCCAGCAGCTTACTTCCTGGTCGGGGGACGGAGTCCTACGAGCAGTACTTC.

This clone has only one observation. J is TRBJ2-1 and V is TRBV4-1; maybe TRBD2 (5 bases). Trimming pared 2 bases from V and 6 bases from J, leaving 20 bases between. Germline CDR1 is MGHRA and CDR2 is YSYEKL. The CDR3 spans 17 residues. CDR3 in DNA: TGCGCCAGCAGCCAACACTTGGTGGGAGTGCTCGGCAATGAGCAGTTCTTC. Amino acids: CASSQHLVGVLGNEQFF.

This chain links TRBV5-1 with TRBJ2-5; D may be TRBD1 (6 bases). CDR3 length: 16 amino acids. Germline V gene lookup returns CDR1 SGHRS and CDR2 YFSETQ. V gave up 2 bases and J gave up 1 base, with 15 bases separating them. The CDR3 DNA follows: TGCGCCAGCAGCTTATTCGGGGTACAGGGCCAAGAGACCCAGTACTTC. It translates to CASSLFGVQGQETQYF.

The rearrangement joins TRBV30 to TRBJ1-6, with D tentatively TRBD1 (6 bases). V was shortened by 0 bases and J by 9 bases, with 9 bases between the two germline ends. Germline CDR1 is GTSNPN and CDR2 is SVGIG (reference sequence). The CDR3 runs to 13 residues. The CDR3 spells CAWSVQGGSPLHF. The DNA for the CDR3 is TGTGCCTGGAGTGTACAGGGAGGTTCACCCCTCCACTTT.